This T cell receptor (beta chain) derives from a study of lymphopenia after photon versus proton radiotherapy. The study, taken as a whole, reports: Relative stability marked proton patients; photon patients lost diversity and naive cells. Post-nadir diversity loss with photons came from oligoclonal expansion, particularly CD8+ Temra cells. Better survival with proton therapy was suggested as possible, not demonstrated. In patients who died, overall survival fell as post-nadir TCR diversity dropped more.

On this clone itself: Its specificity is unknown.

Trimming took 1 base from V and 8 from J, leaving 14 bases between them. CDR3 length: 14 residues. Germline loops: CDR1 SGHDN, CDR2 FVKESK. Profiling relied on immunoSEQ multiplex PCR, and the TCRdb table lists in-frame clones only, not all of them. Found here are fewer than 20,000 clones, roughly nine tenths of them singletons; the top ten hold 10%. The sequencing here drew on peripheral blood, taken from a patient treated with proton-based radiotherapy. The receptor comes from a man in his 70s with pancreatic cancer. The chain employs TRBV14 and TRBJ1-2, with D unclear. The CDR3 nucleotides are TGTGCCAGCAGCCAAGGGGGTTCCGATATCGGCTACACCTTC. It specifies CASSQGGSDIGYTF.